This TCR beta chain was captured in a study of OX40 agonist ivuxolimab in advanced cancers. Germline CDR1 and CDR2: SGDLS and YYNGEE. The CDR3 is 15 amino acids. J lost 3 bases, V lost 1 base, and 5 bases had no gene match. Libraries were prepared by immunoSEQ multiplex PCR; TCRdb keeps only in-frame clonotypes and omits some of them. The data hold 60,000 to 85,000 clones, with roughly nine tenths observed a single time. The source is an adult with an advanced solid tumor such as melanoma, head and neck, liver or kidney cancer. J is TRBJ2-5 and V is TRBV9, with 8 bases matching TRBD2. The starting material was CD4+ or CD8+ T cells sorted from blood, obtained in a trial of the OX40 agonist ivuxolimab. CDR3 loop: CASSVLGTSEETQYF. DNA for the CDR3: TGTGCCAGCAGCGTATTGGGGACTAGTGAAGAGACCCAGTACTTC.